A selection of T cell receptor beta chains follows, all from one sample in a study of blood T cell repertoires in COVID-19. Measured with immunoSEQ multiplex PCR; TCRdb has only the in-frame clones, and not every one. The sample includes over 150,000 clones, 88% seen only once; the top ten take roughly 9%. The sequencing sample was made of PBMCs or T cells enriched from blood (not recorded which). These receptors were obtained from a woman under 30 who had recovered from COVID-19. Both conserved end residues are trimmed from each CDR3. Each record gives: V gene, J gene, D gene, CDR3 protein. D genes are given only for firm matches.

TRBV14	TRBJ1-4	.	ASSHLGSSREKLF
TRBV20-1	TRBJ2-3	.	SASGGGARQY
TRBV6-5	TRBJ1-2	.	ASRRDRFNYGYT
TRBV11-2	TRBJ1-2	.	ASSPPLGNIDGYT
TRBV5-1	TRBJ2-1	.	ASSSDWSSYNEQF
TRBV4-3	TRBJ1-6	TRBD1	ASSQVQGANSPLH
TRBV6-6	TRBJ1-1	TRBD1	ASSLAGTEPAAF
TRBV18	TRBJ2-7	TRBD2	ASSPNREAAGEQY
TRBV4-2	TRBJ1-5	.	ASSAQLSNQPQH
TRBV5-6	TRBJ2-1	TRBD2	ASSQQTSGASF
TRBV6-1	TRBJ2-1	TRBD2	ASSEGGLNYYNEQF
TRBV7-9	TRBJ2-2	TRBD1	ASSNGQGFAGELF
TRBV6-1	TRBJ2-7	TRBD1	ASSGARDSLVPYEQY
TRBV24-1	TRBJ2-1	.	ATSDRPGDEQF
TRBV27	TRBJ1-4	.	ASTTLLGGSEKLF
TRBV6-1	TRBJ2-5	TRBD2	ASSEQRGAQETQY
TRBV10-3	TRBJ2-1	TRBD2	AISESGGGGYNEQF
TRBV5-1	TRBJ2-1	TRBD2	ASSPPRLAGDEQF
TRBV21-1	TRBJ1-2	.	ASSNPHGDSNYGYT
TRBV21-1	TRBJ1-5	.	ASSKDRKGGNQPQH
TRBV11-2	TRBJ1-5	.	ASSLGASNQPQH
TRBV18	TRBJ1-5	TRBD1	ASSRDRTINQPQH
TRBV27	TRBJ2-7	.	ASSSTDPYEQY
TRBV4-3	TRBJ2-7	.	ASSQERGTWAYEQY
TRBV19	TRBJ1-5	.	ASSTETLNNQPQH
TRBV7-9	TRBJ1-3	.	ASSPGGGNTIY
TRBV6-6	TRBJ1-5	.	ASGAQGNGQPQH
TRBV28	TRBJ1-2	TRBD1	ASRGDRSYGYT
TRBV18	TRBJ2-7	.	ASAGDTYSYEQY
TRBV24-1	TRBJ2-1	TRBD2	ATSAFGVAGGYNEQF
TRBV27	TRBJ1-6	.	ASSSGFGPYNSPLH
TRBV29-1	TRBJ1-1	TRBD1	SVQGAVEAF
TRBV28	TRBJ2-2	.	AIRRVRGDTGELF
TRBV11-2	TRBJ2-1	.	ASTLGTAPF
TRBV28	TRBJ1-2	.	ASSLGQRFLVRGYT
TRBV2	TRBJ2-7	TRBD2	ASSGTSGGIYEQY
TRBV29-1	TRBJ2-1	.	SVVGGEYNEQF
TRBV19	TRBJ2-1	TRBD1	ASSVGQGYLFPTVDNEQF
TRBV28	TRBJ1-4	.	ASSRGGAGTTNEKLF
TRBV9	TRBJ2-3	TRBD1	ASSAPGQGAGTQY
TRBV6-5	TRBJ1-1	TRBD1	AIRQGQNTEAF
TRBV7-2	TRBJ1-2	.	ASSLTNYGYT
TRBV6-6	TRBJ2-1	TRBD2	ASSTLAGAYNEQF
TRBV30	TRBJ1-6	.	ACRRGTNSPLH
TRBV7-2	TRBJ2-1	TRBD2	ASSFAGGFPNEQF
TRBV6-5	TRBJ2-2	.	ASIESSLIGELF
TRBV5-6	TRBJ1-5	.	ASSRWGDQPQH
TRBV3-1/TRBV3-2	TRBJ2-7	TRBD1	ASSRDGTGVNEQY
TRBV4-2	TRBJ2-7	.	ASSQEVGTEGT
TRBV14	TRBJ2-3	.	ASSQRLQVGDTQY